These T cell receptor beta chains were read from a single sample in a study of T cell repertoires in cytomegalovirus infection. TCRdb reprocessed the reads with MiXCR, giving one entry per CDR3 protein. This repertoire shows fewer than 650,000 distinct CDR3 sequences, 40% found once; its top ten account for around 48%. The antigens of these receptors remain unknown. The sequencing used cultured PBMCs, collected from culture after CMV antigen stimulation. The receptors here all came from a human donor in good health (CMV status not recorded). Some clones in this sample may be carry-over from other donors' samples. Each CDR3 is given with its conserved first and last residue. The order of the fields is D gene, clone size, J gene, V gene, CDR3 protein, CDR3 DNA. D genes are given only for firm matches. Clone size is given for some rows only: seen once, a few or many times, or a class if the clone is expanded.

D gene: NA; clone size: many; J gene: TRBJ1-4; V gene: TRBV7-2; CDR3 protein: CASSPLGTAEKLFF; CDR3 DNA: TGTGCCAGCAGCCCCCTCGGTACCGCGGAAAAACTGTTTTTT
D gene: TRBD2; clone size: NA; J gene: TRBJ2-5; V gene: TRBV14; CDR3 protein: CASTPSGQGGTQYF; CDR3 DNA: TGTGCCAGCACCCCTAGCGGGCAAGGCGGGACCCAGTACTTC
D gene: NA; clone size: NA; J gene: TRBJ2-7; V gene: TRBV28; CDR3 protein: CATGERASYEQYF; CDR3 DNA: TGTGCCACCGGGGAGCGAGCAAGCTACGAGCAGTACTTC
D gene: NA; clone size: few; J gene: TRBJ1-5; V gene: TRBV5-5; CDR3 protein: CASSSQGWGNQPQHF; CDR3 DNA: TGTGCCAGCAGCTCCCAGGGCTGGGGGAATCAGCCCCAGCATTTT
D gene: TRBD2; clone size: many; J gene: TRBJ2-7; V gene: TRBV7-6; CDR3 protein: CASGTSGGAYEQYF; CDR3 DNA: TGTGCCAGCGGGACTAGCGGGGGGGCGTACGAGCAGTACTTC
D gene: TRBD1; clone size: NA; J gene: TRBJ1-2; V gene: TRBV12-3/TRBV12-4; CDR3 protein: CASSFRTGEPTF; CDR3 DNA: TGTGCCAGCAGTTTCCGGACAGGGGAGCCCACCTTC
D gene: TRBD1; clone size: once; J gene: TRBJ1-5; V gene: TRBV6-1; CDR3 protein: CASSRMTGTSNQPQHF; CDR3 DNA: TGTGCCAGCAGTAGGATGACAGGGACCTCCAATCAGCCCCAGCATTTT
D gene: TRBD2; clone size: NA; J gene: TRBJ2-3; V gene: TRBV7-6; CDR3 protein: CASSLGLGRADTQYF; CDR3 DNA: TGTGCCAGCAGCCTCGGACTAGGAAGGGCAGATACGCAGTATTTT
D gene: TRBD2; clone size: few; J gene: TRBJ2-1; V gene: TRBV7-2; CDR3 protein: CASSLASSSGGVFF; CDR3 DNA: TGTGCCAGCAGCTTAGCCTCTTCTAGCGGGGGCGTGTTCTTC
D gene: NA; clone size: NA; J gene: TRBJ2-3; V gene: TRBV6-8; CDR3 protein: CASARWGAPSTDTQYF; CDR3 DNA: TGTGCCAGCGCCCGGTGGGGGGCACCTAGCACAGATACGCAGTATTTT
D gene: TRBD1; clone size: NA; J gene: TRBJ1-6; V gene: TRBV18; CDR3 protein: CASSPRTGDSPLHF; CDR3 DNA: TGTGCCAGCTCACCCCGGACAGGGGACTCACCCCTCCACTTT
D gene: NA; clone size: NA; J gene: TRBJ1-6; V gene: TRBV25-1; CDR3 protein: CASSEGGQSRSYNSPLHF; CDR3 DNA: TGTGCCAGCAGTGAAGGGGGCCAGTCCCGCTCCTATAATTCACCCCTCCACTTT
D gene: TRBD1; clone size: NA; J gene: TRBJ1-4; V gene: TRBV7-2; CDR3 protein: CASSQGGDSEKLFF; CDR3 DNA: TGTGCCAGCAGCCAAGGGGGGGACAGTGAAAAACTGTTTTTT
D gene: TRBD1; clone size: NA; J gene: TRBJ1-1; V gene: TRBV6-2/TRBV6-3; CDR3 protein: CASSYQTGGLNTEAFF; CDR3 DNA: TGTGCCAGCAGTTACCAGACAGGGGGGTTAAACACTGAAGCTTTCTTT
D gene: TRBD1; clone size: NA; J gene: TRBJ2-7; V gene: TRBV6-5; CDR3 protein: CASRGGQGKISYEQYF; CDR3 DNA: TGTGCCAGCAGAGGCGGACAGGGAAAAATTTCCTACGAGCAGTACTTC
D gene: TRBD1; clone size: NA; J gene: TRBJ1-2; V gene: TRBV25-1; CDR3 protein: CASSEWEGTGDYGYTF; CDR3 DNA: TGTGCCAGCAGTGAATGGGAAGGGACAGGAGACTATGGCTACACCTTC
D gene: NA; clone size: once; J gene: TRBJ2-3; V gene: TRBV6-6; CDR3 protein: CASSYGRGRVDTQYF; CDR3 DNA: TGTGCCAGCAGTTACGGGAGGGGGCGCGTAGATACGCAGTATTTT
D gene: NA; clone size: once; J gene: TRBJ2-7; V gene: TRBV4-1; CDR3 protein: CASSQGRDYEQYF; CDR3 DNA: TGCGCCAGCAGCCAAGGACGAGACTACGAGCAGTACTTC
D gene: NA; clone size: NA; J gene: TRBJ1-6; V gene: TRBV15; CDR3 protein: CATSTPGWALHF; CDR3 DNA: TGTGCCACCAGCACTCCCGGGTGGGCCCTCCACTTT
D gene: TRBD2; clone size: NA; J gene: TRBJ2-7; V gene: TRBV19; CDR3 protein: CASSIYHRGTSGYEQYF; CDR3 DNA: TGTGCCAGTAGTATATACCATAGGGGGACTAGCGGCTACGAGCAGTACTTC
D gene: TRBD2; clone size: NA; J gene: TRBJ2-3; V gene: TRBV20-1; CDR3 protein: CSAAGLAGSNTDTQYF; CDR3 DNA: TGCAGTGCCGCTGGACTAGCGGGCTCTAACACAGATACGCAGTATTTT
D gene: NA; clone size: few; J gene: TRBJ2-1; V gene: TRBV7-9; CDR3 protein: CASSSQWDEQFF; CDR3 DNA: TGTGCCAGCAGCTCCCAGTGGGATGAGCAGTTCTTC
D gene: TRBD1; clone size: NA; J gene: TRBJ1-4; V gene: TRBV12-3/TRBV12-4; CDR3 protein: CASSQGARGEKLFF; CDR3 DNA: TGTGCCAGCAGCCAGGGGGCGCGAGGTGAAAAACTGTTTTTT
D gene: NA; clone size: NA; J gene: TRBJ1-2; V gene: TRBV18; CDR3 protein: CASSPGARYGYTF; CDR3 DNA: TGTGCCAGCTCACCTGGGGCCCGCTATGGCTACACCTTC
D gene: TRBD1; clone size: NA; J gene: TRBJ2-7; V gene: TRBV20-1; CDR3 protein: CSARDPTGGNYEQYF; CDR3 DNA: TGCAGTGCTAGAGATCCGACAGGGGGCAACTACGAGCAGTACTTC
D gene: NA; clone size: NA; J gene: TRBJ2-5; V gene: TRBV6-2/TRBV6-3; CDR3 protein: CASSERITYQETQYF; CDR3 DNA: TGTGCCAGCAGCGAGAGGATTACGTACCAAGAGACCCAGTACTTC
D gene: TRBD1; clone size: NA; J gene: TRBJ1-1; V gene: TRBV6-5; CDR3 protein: CASTKRDSSNLGTEAFF; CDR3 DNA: TGTGCCAGCACCAAAAGGGACAGTTCTAACCTTGGGACTGAAGCTTTCTTT
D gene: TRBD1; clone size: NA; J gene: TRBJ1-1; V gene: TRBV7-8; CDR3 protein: CASSLLGTEEAFF; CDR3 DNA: TGTGCCAGCAGCTTGCTAGGGACAGAGGAAGCTTTCTTT
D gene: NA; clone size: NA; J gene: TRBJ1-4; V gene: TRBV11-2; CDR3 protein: CARSFLGGGEKLFF; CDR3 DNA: TGTGCCAGAAGCTTCCTAGGAGGAGGGGAAAAACTGTTTTTT
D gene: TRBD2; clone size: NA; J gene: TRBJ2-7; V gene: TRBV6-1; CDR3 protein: CASSYASGRSYEQYF; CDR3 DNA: TGTGCCAGCAGTTACGCTAGCGGGAGATCCTACGAGCAGTACTTC
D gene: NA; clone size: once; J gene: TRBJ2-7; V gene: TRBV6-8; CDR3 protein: CASSPTFSSHEQYF; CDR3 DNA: TGTGCCAGCAGCCCGACGTTCAGCTCCCACGAGCAGTACTTC
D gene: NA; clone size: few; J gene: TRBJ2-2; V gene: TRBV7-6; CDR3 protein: CASSLISHGELFF; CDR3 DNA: TGTGCCAGCAGCTTAATCAGCCACGGGGAGCTGTTTTTT
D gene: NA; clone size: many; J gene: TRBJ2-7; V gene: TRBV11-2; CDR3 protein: CASSLRTYEQYF; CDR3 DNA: TGTGCCAGCAGCTTAAGGACCTACGAGCAGTACTTC
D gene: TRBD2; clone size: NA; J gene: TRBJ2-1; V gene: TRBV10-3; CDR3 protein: CAISATKAGADYNEQFF; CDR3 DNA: TGTGCCATCAGTGCTACAAAAGCGGGGGCGGACTACAATGAGCAGTTCTTC
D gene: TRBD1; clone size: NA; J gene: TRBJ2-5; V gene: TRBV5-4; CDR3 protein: CASSWDRDRETQYF; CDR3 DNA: TGTGCCAGCAGCTGGGACAGGGATCGCGAGACCCAGTACTTC
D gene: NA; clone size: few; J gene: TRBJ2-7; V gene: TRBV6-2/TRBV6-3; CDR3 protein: CASSDPRVWEHYEQYF; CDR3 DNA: TGTGCCAGCAGTGACCCCAGGGTGTGGGAACACTACGAGCAGTACTTC
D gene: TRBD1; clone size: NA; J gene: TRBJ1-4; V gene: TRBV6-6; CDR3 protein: CASRQDRGEKLFF; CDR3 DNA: TGTGCCAGCCGCCAGGACAGGGGGGAAAAACTGTTTTTT
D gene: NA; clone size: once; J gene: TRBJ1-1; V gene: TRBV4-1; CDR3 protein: CASSQHTGTNTEAFF; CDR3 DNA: TGCGCCAGCAGCCAACATACAGGGACAAACACTGAAGCTTTCTTT
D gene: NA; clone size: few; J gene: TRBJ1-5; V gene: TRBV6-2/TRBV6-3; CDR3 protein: CASSPSRAGDQPQHF; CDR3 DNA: TGTGCCAGCAGCCCGAGTAGGGCTGGGGATCAGCCCCAGCATTTT
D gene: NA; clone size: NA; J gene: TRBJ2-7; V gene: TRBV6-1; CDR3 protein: CASREFDEQYF; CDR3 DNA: TGTGCCAGCAGGGAATTTGACGAGCAGTACTTC
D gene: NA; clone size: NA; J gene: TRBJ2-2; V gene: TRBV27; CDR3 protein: CASSLLATNTGELFF; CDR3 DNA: TGTGCCAGCAGTCTACTAGCTACGAACACCGGGGAGCTGTTTTTT
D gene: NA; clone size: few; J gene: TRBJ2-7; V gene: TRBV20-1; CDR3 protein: CSAQQGPGGGATYEQYF; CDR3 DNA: TGCAGTGCTCAGCAGGGGCCTGGAGGGGGGGCTACCTACGAGCAGTACTTC